This T cell receptor beta chain appears in the sequencing data of a study of cytomegalovirus exposure and HLA in healthy donors. Study information: Roughly 180 million T cells yielded 100 million or so unique TCR beta sequences in earlier analysis. Notes on the study in general: An analysis was carried out later, and it reportedly showed fewer N-insertions in an Asian-associated ancestry cluster than the approximately 700-donor mean. In a later analysis, CMV-associated beta chains were mostly HLA-associated, it appeared. A link between a missense DCLRE1C variant and TCR beta V- and J-gene trimming emerged from a later analysis.

PCR was performed using 60 Vbeta and 13 Jbeta primers. Repertoires were generated with immunoSEQ multiplex PCR, while TCRdb's copy carries only in-frame clones and drops some. The table records a few hundred thousand clones, 70% to 90% of them present only once. In regard to this clone: Its antigen is still unknown.

This CDR3 is built from 13 residues. V dropped 3 bases and J dropped 3 bases, with 8 bases sitting between them. Germline lookup yields CDR1 SNHLY and CDR2 FYNNEI. This chain links TRBV2 with TRBJ1-2, with unresolved D. The sequenced sample consisted of PBMCs. This clonotype originated in a woman younger than 35 in good health and CMV-seronegative. The CDR3, as DNA: TGTGCCAGCAGTGACGTCCCGGACTATGGCTACACCTTC. Protein product: CASSDVPDYGYTF.